A selection of T cell receptor beta chains follows, all from one sample in a study of cytomegalovirus exposure and HLA in healthy donors. Repertoires were generated with immunoSEQ multiplex PCR, while TCRdb's copy carries only in-frame clones and drops some. This sample carries hundreds of thousands of clones, just over 70% of them seen once, and the ten largest clones take under 2.5%. Sequencing used PBMCs. The receptor set was obtained from a female donor in good health and CMV-seronegative. The CDR3 runs from the conserved cysteine through the conserved F or W. A D gene is named only where the DNA matches it firmly. Rows may omit the clone size; those that give it use once, few, many or a size class.

>.|TRBD2|TRBJ2-5|TRBV28
TGTGCCAGCACCTTGGGGGGGCAAGAGACCCAGTACTTC
CASTLGGQETQYF
>.|.|TRBJ1-5|TRBV20-1
TGCAGTGCAACGGGAGGTCAGCCCCAGCATTTT
CSATGGQPQHF
>once|TRBD1|TRBJ2-7|TRBV27
TGTGCCAGCAGAGCGGTTGCAGGGGGCTACGAGCAGTACTTC
CASRAVAGGYEQYF
>few|TRBD2|TRBJ2-7|TRBV7-9
TGTGCCAGCAGCTTAGCTAGCGGGCGGTCCTACGAGCAGTACTTC
CASSLASGRSYEQYF
>.|.|TRBJ2-7|TRBV7-3
TGTGCCAGCAGCTCATCCCCCGGTCGCGAGCAGTACTTC
CASSSSPGREQYF
>.|.|TRBJ1-5|TRBV7-9
TGTGCCAGCAGCTTAGGGCAGGGGCAGCCCCAGCATTTT
CASSLGQGQPQHF
>.|.|TRBJ2-1|TRBV10-3
TGTGCCATCCGAGGGGAGGAGCGGCCTGTCGATGAGCAGTTCTTC
CAIRGEERPVDEQFF
>once|TRBD2|TRBJ2-2|TRBV7-9
TGTGCCAGCAGCTCAGGGACTAGCGGGAGTCTTCCCGGGGAGCTGTTTTTT
CASSSGTSGSLPGELFF
>.|.|TRBJ2-2|TRBV7-6
TGTGCCAGCAGCTTAGTGGCAGGGGCAAGCACCGGGGAGCTGTTTTTT
CASSLVAGASTGELFF
>.|TRBD2|TRBJ2-3|TRBV28
TGTGCCAGCAGTGGGGGACTAGCGGTCTCACGGGGCACAGATACGCAGTATTTT
CASSGGLAVSRGTDTQYF
>.|.|TRBJ1-2|TRBV2
TGTGCCAGCAGGTTAGCGGGGGAAACTAACTATGGCTACACCTTC
CASRLAGETNYGYTF
>.|TRBD1|TRBJ2-3|TRBV5-1
TGCGCCAGCAGCTTGGACGCCGGGACAGGCAACACAGATACGCAGTATTTT
CASSLDAGTGNTDTQYF
>once|TRBD2|TRBJ2-2|TRBV27
TGTGCCAGCAGTCGAGAACCGGGACTAGATCTCCCGAACACCGGGGAGCTGTTTTTT
CASSREPGLDLPNTGELFF
>.|.|TRBJ2-1|TRBV28
TGTGCCAGCAGCAGGTACTCCTACAATGAGCAGTTCTTC
CASSRYSYNEQFF
>.|.|TRBJ1-1|TRBV21-1
TGTGCCAGCAGCCGGGACAGGGACACTGAAGCTTTCTTT
CASSRDRDTEAFF
>.|TRBD2|TRBJ2-7|TRBV2
TGTGCCAGCAGTGACTCGATAGATTCCCCGGGACTAGCGCATTGCGAGCAGTACTTC
CASSDSIDSPGLAHCEQYF
>.|.|TRBJ1-1|TRBV7-6
TGTGCCAGCAGCTTAGTACAGACAAACACTGAAGCTTTCTTT
CASSLVQTNTEAFF
>.|TRBD2|TRBJ2-3|TRBV27
TGTGCCAGCAGTTTAGCGCAGACTAGCGGGATCTTGAGCACAGATACGCAGTATTTT
CASSLAQTSGILSTDTQYF
>.|.|TRBJ2-7|TRBV28
TGTGCCAGCAGTAGGGACTTTTACGAGCAGTACTTC
CASSRDFYEQYF
>.|.|TRBJ2-2|TRBV5-1
TGCGCCAGCAGCTTCGACAGACCGAACACCGGGGAGCTGTTTTTT
CASSFDRPNTGELFF
>.|TRBD2|TRBJ2-1|TRBV27
TGTGCCAGCAGTTTCGGGACTAGCGGGAGGAGGTCCTACAATGAGCAGTTCTTC
CASSFGTSGRRSYNEQFF
>.|.|TRBJ2-1|TRBV27
TGTGCCAGCAGTACAGGGTATCCTCGCGATGAGCAGTTCTTC
CASSTGYPRDEQFF
>.|.|TRBJ2-3|TRBV6-4
TGTGCCAGCAGTGACAATCCGAAGATCCGGTATACGCAGTATTTT
CASSDNPKIRYTQYF
>.|.|TRBJ1-2|TRBV9
TGTGCCAGCAGCGTAGAGTATCGAGGGTTAGGGGGCTACACCTTC
CASSVEYRGLGGYTF